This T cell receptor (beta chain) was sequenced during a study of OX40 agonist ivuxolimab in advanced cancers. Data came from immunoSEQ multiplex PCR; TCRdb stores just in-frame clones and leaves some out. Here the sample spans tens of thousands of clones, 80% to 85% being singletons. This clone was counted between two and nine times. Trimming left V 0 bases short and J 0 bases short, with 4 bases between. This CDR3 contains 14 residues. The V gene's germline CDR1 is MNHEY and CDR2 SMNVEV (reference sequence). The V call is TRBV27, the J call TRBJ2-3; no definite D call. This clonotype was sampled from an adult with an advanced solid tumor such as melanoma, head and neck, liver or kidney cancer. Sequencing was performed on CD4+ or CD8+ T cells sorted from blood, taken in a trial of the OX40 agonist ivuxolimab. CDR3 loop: CASSLSASTDTQYF. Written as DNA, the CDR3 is TGTGCCAGCAGTTTATCAGCTAGCACAGATACGCAGTATTTT.